In this sample, the clone carrying this TCR beta chain turned up many times. Its specificity is unknown. Amplification of TCR beta CDR3 regions used RNA as the template. Researchers ran a first-round RT-PCR on the TCR CDR3 using the HTBI primer set. TCRdb reanalysed the multiplex PCR reads using MiXCR and keeps one entry per CDR3 protein. The repertoire holds approximately 740,000 distinct CDR3 sequences, 12% to 15% seen once, with 10% in the top ten. This record belongs to a study of T cells in Graves' hyperthyroidism and ophthalmopathy. Study results and caveats: Most thyroid-expanded clonotypes above 0.001 were also found in blood. Before onset, by a median of around 6.4 months, the model predicted ophthalmopathy.

J gave up 2 bases and V 5 bases, and 6 bases lay outside the gene matches. The CDR3 is 15 residues long. Germline V lookup: CDR1 LGHDT, CDR2 YNNKEL (reference sequence). A lack of ophthalmopathy progression within 18 months defined stable Graves' hyperthyroidism. Hyperthyroidism in the patients, aged 18 to 65, was newly diagnosed and under 2 months in duration. The chain is built from TRBV3-1 and TRBJ2-3; TRBD2 agrees at 8 bases. This receptor was identified in a woman under 30 with Graves' hyperthyroidism. Sequencing was carried out using blood. The CDR3 DNA reads TGTGCCAGCAGCGGACTAGCTTGGTCCACAGATACGCAGTATTTT. This gives the protein CASSGLAWSTDTQYF.